This T cell receptor (beta chain) appears in the sequencing data of a study of blood T cell repertoires in COVID-19. This CDR3 is 13 amino acids long. V dropped 7 bases and J dropped 8 bases, with 17 bases sitting between them. Germline V lookup: CDR1 SEHNR, CDR2 FQNEAQ (reference sequence). This table comes from immunoSEQ multiplex PCR, and its TCRdb copy is limited to in-frame clones, with some not included. The sample consists of approximately 220,000 clones, approximately 90% of them appearing once. The rearrangement links TRBV7-9 to TRBJ1-1, with D possibly being TRBD1 (5 bases). Sequencing used PBMCs or T cells enriched from blood (not recorded which). The clonotype comes from a woman aged 18-29 years in a cohort exposed to, infected with or recovered from COVID-19 (not recorded which). In nucleotides, the CDR3 is TGTGCCAGCATATATGCTGACAGCATGGAAGCTTTCTTT. Translating it yields CASIYADSMEAFF.